One sample yielded the 11 T cell receptor beta chains listed below, sequenced in a study of T-cell reconstitution after alpha-beta-depleted transplantation in children. Findings and limits, study-wide: At around two months after transplant, the alpha-beta T cells were reportedly derived from several hundred expanded clones that came from non-depleted graft cells.

As it was prepared, the TCRbeta library received unique molecular identifiers. Each CDR3 protein gets one entry after TCRdb re-called the PCR reads with MiXCR. The data hold roughly 30,000 distinct CDR3 sequences, with around 7% observed a single time. These receptors' antigens are unknown. Sequenced here: peripheral blood, sampled 60 days after TCRalphabeta/CD19-depleted stem cell transplant. Receptors originate from a child younger than two who had a stem cell transplant for acute myeloid leukemia, so the T cells may come from the graft donor.

This clonotype has a count of ten or more. The CDR3 region is CASSFNTDTQYF. The CDR3, as DNA: TGCGCCAGCAGCTTTAACACAGATACGCAGTATTTT. J is TRBJ2-3 and V is TRBV5-1; D not certain. CDR1 is SGHRS and CDR2 is YFSETQ in the germline V gene. V was pared by 2 bases and J by 2 bases, with 3 bases between. The CDR3 is 12 residues long.

This clonotype was picked up many times. The chain carries TRBV7-3 and TRBJ1-1, with D hard to call. CDR1 and CDR2 from the germline V gene are SGHTA and FQGTGA. The CDR3 sequence is 15 residues long. Trimming took off 2 bases at V and 1 base at J, with 11 bases between the two ends. CDR3 DNA: TGTGCCAGCAGCTTATTGAGACGGCAGAACACTGAAGCTTTCTTT. It is translated as CASSLLRRQNTEAFF.

This clonotype has at least ten counts. The CDR3 loop reads CASSYALENEQFF. The CDR3 DNA sequence: TGTGCCAGCAGTTACGCCCTGGAAAATGAGCAGTTCTTC. This sequence joins TRBV6-5 and TRBJ2-1; D ambiguous. Trimming removed 2 bases from V and 7 bases from J, with 9 bases in between. The CDR3 totals 13 residues. Germline-derived CDR1 and CDR2 are MNHEY and SVGAGI.

The V gene is TRBV29-1, the J gene TRBJ1-1, with D unclear. Germline lookup yields CDR1 SQVTM and CDR2 ANQGSEA. The length of the CDR3 is 11 residues. The ends were cut back, 3 bases at V and 2 bases at J, with 4 bases in the middle. The CDR3 sequence: CSVDSNTEAFF. Written as DNA, the CDR3 is TGCAGCGTTGACAGCAACACTGAAGCTTTCTTT.

The chain has TRBV7-6 and TRBJ1-1, with a weak D call TRBD1 (5 bases). The CDR3 runs 13 residues. The V gene's germline CDR1 is SGHVS and CDR2 FNYEAQ. Trimming removed 1 base from V and 6 bases from J, with 9 bases in between. The chain's CDR3 is CASSLGEGAEAFF. CDR3 DNA sequence: TGTGCCAGCAGCTTAGGGGAAGGGGCTGAAGCTTTCTTT.

Ten or more counts support this clonotype. This rearrangement joins TRBV6-5 to TRBJ1-4; tentative D call: TRBD1 (5 bases). Trimming left V 8 bases short and J 3 bases short, with 13 bases between. Germline CDR1 and CDR2: MNHEY and SVGAGI. The CDR3 covers 14 residues. The CDR3 region has the DNA TGTGCCAGCGGGGGTACACGGCCTAATGAAAAACTGTTTTTT. Protein product: CASGGTRPNEKLFF.

This clonotype was counted many times. J is TRBJ2-7 and V is TRBV6-5; 9 nucleotides agree with TRBD1. This CDR3 spans 15 amino acids. The germline V gene encodes CDR1 MNHEY and CDR2 SVGAGI. V was clipped by 0 bases and J by 7 bases; unmatched bases: 7. This CDR3 reads CASSYSGTGLLEQYF. CDR3 bases: TGTGCCAGCAGTTACTCTGGGACAGGGCTCCTGGAGCAGTACTTC.

In this sample, this clonotype turned up many times. The chain employs TRBV20-1 and TRBJ2-2; 7 nucleotides agree with TRBD1. J lost 1 base, V lost 5 bases, and 7 bases had no gene match. Germline loops: CDR1 DFQATT, CDR2 SNEGSKA (reference sequence). This CDR3 is 15 amino acids long. Written as DNA, the CDR3 is TGCAGTGCTGCCCGGACAGGCTGGAACACCGGGGAGCTGTTTTTT. This gives the protein CSAARTGWNTGELFF.

This clonotype has ten or more counts. The rearrangement uses TRBV29-1 and TRBJ2-2; 7 nucleotides align to TRBD2. The V gene end was trimmed by 2 bases and the J gene end by 5 bases; junction bases not matched to a gene: 5. Germline V lookup: CDR1 SQVTM, CDR2 ANQGSEA. The CDR3 contains 14 residues. The CDR3 sequence is CSVETSEGTGELFF. CDR3 sequence (DNA): TGCAGCGTTGAAACTAGCGAAGGGACCGGGGAGCTGTTTTTT.

This chain links TRBV7-9 with TRBJ1-2; D is perhaps TRBD1 (6 bases). The CDR3 covers 16 residues. Germline CDR1 SEHNR, CDR2 FQNEAQ (reference sequence). The V end lost 1 base, the J end lost 6 bases, and 18 bases lay between the germline ends. The CDR3 region is CASSLGGGTSRDGYTF. CDR3 nucleotide sequence: TGTGCCAGCAGCTTAGGAGGGGGGACCTCCAGGGATGGCTACACCTTC.

This clonotype was counted many times. The chain has TRBV11-1 and TRBJ2-1, with D unclear. Germline V gene data show CDR1 as SGHAT and CDR2 as FQDESV (reference sequence). The CDR3 is 16 residues long. V dropped 3 bases and J dropped 7 bases, with 19 bases sitting between them. The CDR3, as DNA: TGTGCCAGCAGCTTTGTCGATCTGCAGCCACGGAATGAGCAGTTCTTC. Translated, it gives CASSFVDLQPRNEQFF. Using reference TRBV11-1 and TRBJ2-1 for the parts outside the CDR3, the full variable domain is EAEVAQSPRYKITEKSQAVAFWCDPISGHATLYWYRQILGQGPELLVQFQDESVVDDSQLPKDRFSAERLKGVDSTLKIQPAELGDSAMYLCASSFVDLQPRNEQFFGPGTRLTVL.